Below, 23 T cell receptor beta chains from the same sample are listed, as sequenced in a study of blood T cell repertoires in COVID-19. The table came from immunoSEQ multiplex PCR; TCRdb's copy has only in-frame clones and leaves some out. The sample records roughly 90,000 clones, about 80% being singletons. The sequencing input was peripheral blood. All receptors derive from a woman in her seventies with acute or convalescent COVID-19.

The V gene is TRBV7-2, the J gene TRBJ2-3, with 9 positions matching TRBD2. Trimming took 3 bases from V and 6 from J; bases not matched to a gene: 7. CDR1 SGHTA and CDR2 FQGNSA come from the germline V gene. The CDR3 contains 15 residues. The DNA for the CDR3 is TGTGCCAGCAGCTTTGGGCGGGGGGGCCGTGATACGCAGTATTTT. Translation gives CASSFGRGGRDTQYF. The whole variable domain, remainder taken from reference TRBV7-2 and TRBJ2-3, is GAGVSQSPSNKVTEKGKDVELRCDPISGHTALYWYRQSLGQGLEFLIYFQGNSAPDKSGLPSDRFSAERTGGSVSTLTIQRTQQEDSAVYLCASSFGRGGRDTQYFGPGTRLTVL.

This chain joins TRBV16 and TRBJ1-2; 8 positions match TRBD1. This CDR3 has 15 residues. Germline V CDR1 and CDR2: KGHSY, FQNENV. Trimming cost V 4 bases and J 4 bases; bases outside gene matches: 8. The DNA for the CDR3 is TGTGCCAGCAGCCCAGGACAGGGTCTCCGCTATGGCTACACCTTC. Translating it yields CASSPGQGLRYGYTF. The full variable domain, with the rest looked up from reference TRBV16 and TRBJ1-2, is GEEVAQTPKHLVRGEGQKAKLYCAPIKGHSYVFWYQQVLKNEFKFLISFQNENVFDETGMPKERFSAKCLPNSPCSLEIQATKLEDSAVYFCASSPGQGLRYGYTFGSGTRLTVV.

The J gene is TRBJ2-2, the V gene TRBV2; possible D gene TRBD1, 5 bases. Germline values: CDR1 SNHLY, CDR2 FYNNEI. The CDR3 contains 15 residues. The V end was cut by 4 bases, the J end by 4 bases, with 13 bases between. CDR3 nucleotides: TGTGCCAGCAGTGGAGGTCCAGGGTTCACCGGGGAGCTGTTTTTT. Amino acids: CASSGGPGFTGELFF.

The rearrangement uses TRBV18 and TRBJ1-1, with D possibly TRBD1 on 5 matching bases. The V end lost 6 bases, the J end lost 1 base, and 6 bases lay between the germline ends. Germline CDR1 KGHSH, CDR2 LQKENI. CDR3 length: 12 amino acids. CDR3 amino acids: CASSQGNTEAFF. CDR3 in DNA: TGTGCCAGCTCCCAGGGGAACACTGAAGCTTTCTTT.

The chain carries TRBV7-2 and TRBJ2-3; TRBD1 is a possible D gene (6 bases). CDR1 and CDR2 (germline): SGHTA, FQGNSA. The V end was cut by 5 bases, the J end by 4 bases, with 19 bases between. The CDR3 extends over 16 amino acids. CDR3 region: CASSLRAGDGADTQYF. In DNA, the CDR3 is TGTGCCAGCAGCCTCCGGGCAGGGGATGGGGCAGATACGCAGTATTTT.

As DNA, the CDR3 is TGTGCCAGCAGACGACAACCAACTAATGAAAAACTGTTTTTT. It codes for CASRRQPTNEKLFF. The chain recombines TRBV28 with TRBJ1-4; D unclear. Between the trimmed V and J ends, which lost 6 bases and 0 bases, there was a span of 8 bases. Per germline, CDR1 MDHEN and CDR2 SYDVKM. The length of the CDR3 is 14 residues.

The rearrangement joins TRBV10-2 to TRBJ1-6, with TRBD1 matching 9 bases. Germline V CDR1 and CDR2: WSHSY, SAAADI. Germline trimming cut 4 bases from V and 9 bases from J; bases unmatched to any gene: 1. The CDR3 runs 13 residues. The CDR3 here is CASSGQGGSPLHF. CDR3 in DNA: TGCGCCAGCAGTGGACAGGGGGGTTCACCCCTCCACTTT.

The V call is TRBV2, the J call TRBJ2-2; D possibly corresponds to TRBD2 (5 bases). This CDR3 is built from 13 residues. CDR1 and CDR2 (germline): SNHLY, FYNNEI. Trimming stripped 10 bases from V and 1 base from J, with 10 bases between. CDR3 amino acids: CAISTMNTGELFF. The CDR3 region has the DNA TGTGCCATCTCGACTATGAACACCGGGGAGCTGTTTTTT. Full variable domain (rest looked up from reference TRBV2 and TRBJ2-2): EPEVTQTPSHQVTQMGQEVILRCVPISNHLYFYWYRQILGQKVEFLVSFYNNEISEKSEIFDDQFSVERPDGSNFTLKIRSTKLEDSAMYFCAISTMNTGELFFGEGSRLTVL.

In its sample, this clone is medium-sized (0.01 to 0.1%). The chain joins TRBV24-1 to TRBJ2-2, with 7 bases matching TRBD1. Per the germline V gene, CDR1 is KGHDR and CDR2 is SFDVKD. J gave up 4 bases and V 5 bases, and 6 bases lay outside the gene matches. This CDR3 has 15 amino acids. The CDR3 loop is CATSARGRGTGELFF. Here the CDR3 DNA reads TGTGCCACCAGTGCGAGGGGGCGTGGCACCGGGGAGCTGTTTTTT.

The genes are TRBV18 and TRBJ1-2; 8 nucleotides line up with TRBD1. V lost 1 base and J lost 4; bases outside the gene matches: 5. There are 15 residues in the CDR3. Germline CDR1 and CDR2: KGHSH and LQKENI. The CDR3 protein is CASSPLPDRVYGYTF. DNA for the CDR3: TGTGCCAGCTCACCACTACCGGACAGGGTCTATGGCTACACCTTC. Complete variable domain (other parts from reference TRBV18 and TRBJ1-2): NAGVMQNPRHLVRRRGQEARLRCSPMKGHSHVYWYRQLPEEGLKFMVYLQKENIIDESGMPKERFSAEFPKEGPSILRIQQVVRGDSAAYFCASSPLPDRVYGYTFGSGTRLTVV.

J is TRBJ1-2 and V is TRBV7-2; D unclear. CDR1 and CDR2 from the germline V gene are SGHTA and FQGNSA. Trimming cost V 1 base and J 1 base, with 4 bases left between them. CDR3 size: 13 residues. The DNA for the CDR3 is TGTGCCAGCAGCTTAGTCATTAACTATGGCTACACCTTC. Its translation is CASSLVINYGYTF.

The rearrangement joins TRBV10-1 to TRBJ2-7; D perhaps matches TRBD1 (7 bases). The CDR3 runs 15 residues. V lost 7 bases and J 6 bases, leaving 22 bases between the germline ends. From germline, CDR1 is WNHNN and CDR2 SYGVQD (reference sequence). This chain's CDR3 is CASTARAGQSPEQYF. For the CDR3, the DNA is TGCGCCAGCACAGCTCGGGCGGGACAGTCACCCGAGCAGTACTTC.

J is TRBJ2-2 and V is TRBV18; TRBD1 matches 7 bases. The CDR3 has 14 residues. V dropped 4 bases and J dropped 3; count of bases not matched to a gene: 2. Germline CDR1 and CDR2: KGHSH and LQKENI. The CDR3 DNA reads as TGTGCCAGCTCACTCGGACAGGACACCGGGGAGCTGTTTTTT. Residues: CASSLGQDTGELFF.

The chain recombines TRBV28 with TRBJ2-2; unclear D gene. Trimming shortened V by 0 bases and J by 4 bases, and 9 bases separated the two germline ends. This CDR3 has 15 residues. The germline gives CDR1 MDHEN, CDR2 SYDVKM. CDR3: CASSLWGSGTGELFF. CDR3 DNA: TGTGCCAGCAGTTTATGGGGTTCGGGCACCGGGGAGCTGTTTTTT.

The gene calls are TRBV30 and TRBJ2-4; possible D gene TRBD1, 7 bases. Trimming left V 1 base short and J 0 bases short, with 10 bases between. The CDR3 has 15 residues. CDR1 and CDR2 (germline): GTSNPN, SVGIG (reference sequence). The CDR3 DNA reads as TGTGCCTGGAGTGCAGGGGGGCTAGCCAAAAACATTCAGTACTTC. Translated: CAWSAGGLAKNIQYF.

The rearrangement links TRBV6-4 to TRBJ2-2; 11 bases are shared with TRBD2. Germline trimming cut 4 bases from V and 2 bases from J; bases unmatched to any gene: 9. Germline CDR1 reads MRHNA; CDR2 reads SNTAGT. This CDR3 is built from 18 residues. The CDR3: CASSARLAGGTNTGELFF. CDR3 sequence (DNA): TGTGCCAGCAGTGCAAGGCTAGCGGGAGGAACAAACACCGGGGAGCTGTTTTTT.

The chain employs TRBV2 and TRBJ1-2; TRBD1 is a possible D gene (6 bases). The CDR3 extends over 11 amino acids. The V end was cut by 7 bases, the J end by 5 bases, with 8 bases between. The germline gives CDR1 SNHLY, CDR2 FYNNEI. The CDR3 reads CASNREYGYTF. The CDR3 DNA is TGTGCCAGCAACAGGGAATATGGCTACACCTTC.

This chain links TRBV9 with TRBJ2-2; D unresolved. V gave up 1 base and J gave up 1 base, with 5 bases separating them. Looked up from germline, CDR1 is SGDLS and CDR2 is YYNGEE. This CDR3 is built from 14 residues. The CDR3 protein is CASSVSGNTGELFF. The DNA of the CDR3 is TGTGCCAGCAGCGTATCAGGGAACACCGGGGAGCTGTTTTTT.

This sequence joins TRBV21-1 and TRBJ1-5. TRBV21-1 constitutes a pseudogene. The CDR3 consists of 16 residues. This CDR3 is CASSLREGYPREPQHF. The CDR3, as DNA: TGTGCCAGCAGCCTTCGGGAAGGGTACCCGAGGGAGCCCCAGCATTTT.

This chain links TRBV3-1 (or the pseudogene TRBV3-2) with TRBJ2-1; a weak D match, TRBD1 (5 bases). V was shortened by 0 bases and J by 8 bases, with 11 bases between the two germline ends. Per germline, CDR1 LGHDT and CDR2 YNNKEL (reference sequence). The CDR3 length is 14 residues. The CDR3 protein is CASSQEERGHEQFF. Written as DNA, the CDR3 is TGTGCCAGCAGCCAAGAGGAAAGGGGCCATGAGCAGTTCTTC.

The gene calls are TRBV5-1 and TRBJ2-3; the D gene is possibly TRBD2 (5 bases). The CDR3 has 16 amino acids. Trimming shortened V by 4 bases and J by 6 bases, and 21 bases separated the two germline ends. CDR1 and CDR2 from the germline V gene are SGHRS and YFSETQ. The DNA for the CDR3 is TGCGCCAGCAGCAACACGGGGTTCGCAATCGGGGATACGCAGTATTTT. It specifies CASSNTGFAIGDTQYF.

This clone was recorded a few times. The rearrangement joins TRBV6-2 or TRBV6-3 to TRBJ2-1, with unresolved D. Trimming took off 5 bases at V and 0 bases at J, with 11 bases between the two ends. This CDR3 is built from 15 residues. Germline CDR1 is MNHEY and CDR2 is SVGEGT. As DNA, the CDR3 is TGTGCCAGCAGTCCCACAGTAAACTCCTACAATGAGCAGTTCTTC. Translated: CASSPTVNSYNEQFF.

The chain links TRBV29-1 to TRBJ2-1, with 14 bases matching TRBD2. V was pared by 2 bases and J by 9 bases, with 6 bases of the junction left unmatched. The CDR3 has 15 residues. CDR1 and CDR2 (germline): SQVTM, ANQGSEA. CDR3 sequence reads: CSVERLAGGPGEQFF. CDR3 DNA: TGCAGCGTTGAAAGACTAGCGGGAGGGCCGGGTGAGCAGTTCTTC.